A selection of T cell receptor beta chains follows, all from one sample in a study of regulatory and conventional T cells in RAG deficiency. Profiling relied on immunoSEQ multiplex PCR, and the TCRdb table lists in-frame clones only, not all of them. Among 30,000 to 40,000 clones listed, approximately 80% were seen once. This same sample was also part of a study on regulatory T cells.

The sample comprised CD4+ effector T cells sorted from blood. The source of these receptors is a human donor in good health. Each CDR3 is given with its conserved first and last residue. D genes are given only for firm matches. Rows may omit the clone size; those that give it use once, few, many or a size class.

len: 13
j_gene: TRBJ1-1
abundance: .
v_gene: TRBV6-5
d_gene: .
CDR3aa: CASSSRVTSEAFF
CDR3nt: TGTGCCAGCAGTTCCAGGGTGACTAGTGAAGCTTTCTTT

len: 14
j_gene: TRBJ2-7
abundance: few
v_gene: TRBV2
d_gene: .
CDR3aa: CASRPRRGVDEQYF
CDR3nt: TGTGCCAGCAGACCCCGGAGAGGGGTAGACGAGCAGTACTTC

len: 15
j_gene: TRBJ2-2
abundance: .
v_gene: TRBV5-1
d_gene: .
CDR3aa: CASSLASRATGELFF
CDR3nt: TGCGCCAGCAGCTTGGCCAGCAGGGCCACCGGGGAGCTGTTTTTT

len: 15
j_gene: TRBJ1-6
abundance: .
v_gene: TRBV7-9
d_gene: .
CDR3aa: CASSSWTRDNSPLHF
CDR3nt: TGTGCCAGCAGCTCCTGGACGAGGGATAATTCACCCCTCCACTTT

len: 17
j_gene: TRBJ2-6
abundance: .
v_gene: TRBV6-4
d_gene: .
CDR3aa: CASSDSAGRSGANVLTF
CDR3nt: TGTGCCAGCAGTGATTCGGCGGGCCGCTCTGGGGCCAACGTCCTGACTTTC

len: 15
j_gene: TRBJ1-6
abundance: few
v_gene: TRBV4-1
d_gene: TRBD1
CDR3aa: CASSQGTATNSPLHF
CDR3nt: TGCGCCAGCAGCCAGGGGACAGCCACCAATTCACCCCTCCACTTT

len: 14
j_gene: TRBJ1-5
abundance: .
v_gene: TRBV15
d_gene: .
CDR3aa: CATSSRGPNQPQHF
CDR3nt: TGTGCCACCAGCAGCCGGGGACCAAATCAGCCCCAGCATTTT

len: 14
j_gene: TRBJ1-5
abundance: .
v_gene: TRBV11-2
d_gene: TRBD1
CDR3aa: CASSLDRGLQPQHF
CDR3nt: TGTGCCAGCAGCTTGGACAGGGGGCTTCAGCCCCAGCATTTT

len: 14
j_gene: TRBJ2-1
abundance: .
v_gene: TRBV6-1
d_gene: TRBD2
CDR3aa: CASTTSGSYNEQFF
CDR3nt: TGTGCCAGCACCACTAGCGGGTCCTACAATGAGCAGTTCTTC

len: 19
j_gene: TRBJ2-3
abundance: .
v_gene: TRBV19
d_gene: TRBD1
CDR3aa: CASSVNLWTGRGVADTQYF
CDR3nt: TGTGCCAGTAGTGTAAACCTCTGGACAGGGAGAGGGGTAGCAGATACGCAGTATTTT

len: 16
j_gene: TRBJ1-1
abundance: .
v_gene: TRBV5-1
d_gene: .
CDR3aa: CASSLSPLGAGEEAFF
CDR3nt: TGCGCCAGCAGCTTATCCCCGCTCGGGGCAGGAGAAGAAGCTTTCTTT

len: 19
j_gene: TRBJ1-4
abundance: .
v_gene: TRBV15
d_gene: TRBD1
CDR3aa: CATSRDVVFRGRSNEKLFF
CDR3nt: TGTGCCACCAGCAGAGATGTGGTTTTCAGGGGGCGATCTAATGAAAAACTGTTTTTT

len: 16
j_gene: TRBJ2-7
abundance: .
v_gene: TRBV18
d_gene: TRBD2
CDR3aa: CASSPPTSGGADEQYF
CDR3nt: TGTGCCAGCTCACCACCGACTAGCGGGGGGGCAGACGAGCAGTACTTC

len: 16
j_gene: TRBJ2-3
abundance: .
v_gene: TRBV5-1
d_gene: TRBD2
CDR3aa: CASSSSRSGGADTQYF
CDR3nt: TGCGCCAGCAGCTCATCCCGTAGCGGGGGGGCAGATACGCAGTATTTT

len: 13
j_gene: TRBJ1-2
abundance: few
v_gene: TRBV5-6
d_gene: TRBD1
CDR3aa: CASSPDRVGGYTF
CDR3nt: TGTGCCAGCAGCCCCGACAGGGTCGGGGGCTACACCTTC

len: 12
j_gene: TRBJ2-7
abundance: .
v_gene: TRBV2
d_gene: .
CDR3aa: CASRGNSYEQYF
CDR3nt: TGTGCCAGCAGGGGGAATTCCTACGAGCAGTACTTC

len: 12
j_gene: TRBJ1-2
abundance: .
v_gene: TRBV4-1
d_gene: .
CDR3aa: CASSQGPYGYTF
CDR3nt: TGCGCCAGCAGCCAAGGCCCCTATGGCTACACCTTC

len: 16
j_gene: TRBJ2-2
abundance: .
v_gene: TRBV5-1
d_gene: TRBD1
CDR3aa: CASSPRQGGNTGELFF
CDR3nt: TGCGCCAGCAGCCCCCGACAGGGGGGGAACACCGGGGAGCTGTTTTTT

len: 9
j_gene: TRBJ1-2
abundance: .
v_gene: TRBV7-9
d_gene: .
CDR3aa: CASGYGYTF
CDR3nt: TGTGCCAGTGGCTATGGCTACACCTTC

len: 17
j_gene: TRBJ1-5
abundance: .
v_gene: TRBV5-1
d_gene: TRBD1
CDR3aa: CASSLDPLGQGHQPQHF
CDR3nt: TGCGCCAGCAGCTTGGACCCTCTGGGACAGGGACATCAGCCCCAGCATTTT

len: 14
j_gene: TRBJ2-7
abundance: few
v_gene: TRBV6-5
d_gene: .
CDR3aa: CASRRGRWSYEQYF
CDR3nt: TGTGCCAGCAGGCGGGGACGGTGGTCCTACGAGCAGTACTTC

len: 16
j_gene: TRBJ2-1
abundance: few
v_gene: TRBV5-5
d_gene: .
CDR3aa: CASSLAGTQISNEQFF
CDR3nt: TGTGCCAGCAGCTTGGCCGGGACCCAAATCAGCAATGAGCAGTTCTTC

len: 13
j_gene: TRBJ2-1
abundance: .
v_gene: TRBV6-6
d_gene: .
CDR3aa: CASSSQRNNEQFF
CDR3nt: TGTGCCAGCAGTTCTCAAAGGAACAATGAGCAGTTCTTC

len: 15
j_gene: TRBJ2-7
abundance: .
v_gene: TRBV2
d_gene: TRBD1
CDR3aa: CASRAGTGSTYEQYF
CDR3nt: TGTGCCAGCAGGGCCGGGACAGGGAGCACCTACGAGCAGTACTTC

len: 12
j_gene: TRBJ1-2
abundance: few
v_gene: TRBV28
d_gene: .
CDR3aa: CASLIKGYGYTF
CDR3nt: TGTGCCAGCTTGATTAAGGGCTATGGCTACACCTTC

len: 15
j_gene: TRBJ2-1
abundance: .
v_gene: TRBV5-4
d_gene: .
CDR3aa: CASTPRGNSYNEQFF
CDR3nt: TGTGCCAGCACTCCGAGGGGGAACTCCTACAATGAGCAGTTCTTC

len: 13
j_gene: TRBJ2-7
abundance: .
v_gene: TRBV11-2
d_gene: .
CDR3aa: CASSLNAGYEQYF
CDR3nt: TGTGCCAGCAGCTTAAACGCAGGCTACGAGCAGTACTTC

len: 16
j_gene: TRBJ1-3
abundance: .
v_gene: TRBV2
d_gene: .
CDR3aa: CASSYEGHSPGNTIYF
CDR3nt: TGTGCCAGCAGTTACGAGGGCCATTCCCCTGGAAACACCATATATTTT

len: 19
j_gene: TRBJ1-6
abundance: .
v_gene: TRBV5-4
d_gene: TRBD1
CDR3aa: CASSFRQGIIRSYNSPLHF
CDR3nt: TGTGCCAGCAGCTTCAGACAGGGGATTATTCGCTCCTATAATTCACCCCTCCACTTT

len: 18
j_gene: TRBJ1-4
abundance: .
v_gene: TRBV30
d_gene: .
CDR3aa: CAWSITRNYPGKNEKLFF
CDR3nt: TGTGCCTGGAGTATCACACGTAATTACCCGGGGAAAAATGAAAAACTGTTTTTT

len: 13
j_gene: TRBJ2-7
abundance: .
v_gene: TRBV6-1
d_gene: TRBD1
CDR3aa: CASTRDRGNEQYF
CDR3nt: TGTGCCAGCACCCGGGACAGGGGGAACGAGCAGTACTTC

len: 15
j_gene: TRBJ1-3
abundance: .
v_gene: TRBV6-1
d_gene: .
CDR3aa: CASTRHLDSGNTIYF
CDR3nt: TGTGCCAGCACAAGGCATCTGGACTCTGGAAACACCATATATTTT

len: 14
j_gene: TRBJ2-7
abundance: few
v_gene: TRBV6-6
d_gene: .
CDR3aa: CASSQNSALYEQYF
CDR3nt: TGTGCCAGCAGCCAAAACTCGGCACTCTACGAGCAGTACTTC

len: 15
j_gene: TRBJ1-1
abundance: .
v_gene: TRBV29-1
d_gene: .
CDR3aa: CSVEAWGGRGTEAFF
CDR3nt: TGCAGCGTTGAGGCCTGGGGGGGACGCGGCACTGAAGCTTTCTTT

len: 14
j_gene: TRBJ2-3
abundance: few
v_gene: TRBV2
d_gene: .
CDR3aa: CASSPSGVGDTQYF
CDR3nt: TGTGCCAGCAGCCCTTCGGGCGTCGGAGATACGCAGTATTTT

len: 14
j_gene: TRBJ1-1
abundance: .
v_gene: TRBV2
d_gene: .
CDR3aa: CASSEDSLYTEAFF
CDR3nt: TGTGCCAGCAGTGAGGACAGCCTTTACACTGAAGCTTTCTTT

len: 13
j_gene: TRBJ1-5
abundance: .
v_gene: TRBV7-2
d_gene: .
CDR3aa: CASSLVPNQPQHF
CDR3nt: TGTGCCAGCAGCTTAGTTCCCAATCAGCCCCAGCATTTT

len: 16
j_gene: TRBJ2-2
abundance: .
v_gene: TRBV5-4
d_gene: TRBD1
CDR3aa: CASSLTGQGKTGELFF
CDR3nt: TGTGCCAGCAGCTTAACAGGACAGGGCAAGACCGGGGAGCTGTTTTTT

len: 11
j_gene: TRBJ1-5
abundance: few
v_gene: TRBV28
d_gene: .
CDR3aa: CASSQNQPQHF
CDR3nt: TGTGCCAGCAGTCAGAATCAGCCCCAGCATTTT

len: 13
j_gene: TRBJ1-1
abundance: .
v_gene: TRBV2
d_gene: .
CDR3aa: CASRRTRDTEAFF
CDR3nt: TGTGCCAGCAGACGAACTAGGGACACTGAAGCTTTCTTT

len: 15
j_gene: TRBJ2-7
abundance: .
v_gene: TRBV5-1
d_gene: .
CDR3aa: CASSPETGFRNEQYF
CDR3nt: TGCGCCAGCAGCCCCGAGACGGGTTTTAGGAACGAGCAGTACTTC

len: 16
j_gene: TRBJ2-1
abundance: .
v_gene: TRBV13
d_gene: .
CDR3aa: CASSLGGRLGYNEQFF
CDR3nt: TGTGCCAGCAGCTTAGGGGGGCGGCTTGGCTACAATGAGCAGTTCTTC

len: 15
j_gene: TRBJ2-3
abundance: .
v_gene: TRBV4-1
d_gene: TRBD2
CDR3aa: CASSQGIAGPDTQYF
CDR3nt: TGCGCCAGCAGCCAAGGGATAGCGGGGCCAGATACGCAGTATTTT

len: 14
j_gene: TRBJ1-2
abundance: .
v_gene: TRBV5-1
d_gene: TRBD1
CDR3aa: CASSLGTGDYGYTF
CDR3nt: TGCGCCAGCAGCTTGGGGACAGGGGACTATGGCTACACCTTC

len: 14
j_gene: TRBJ1-3
abundance: few
v_gene: TRBV19
d_gene: .
CDR3aa: CASGTSNLGNTIYF
CDR3nt: TGTGCCAGTGGGACATCGAACCTTGGAAACACCATATATTTT